This TCR beta chain was captured in a study of T cell repertoires in cytomegalovirus infection. Overall study results and limits: Cumulative frequency (of public TCR beta family members) identified carriers of CMV plus the relevant HLA. HLA-C-restricted TCR beta clonotypes specific for CMV led the ex vivo response.

TCRdb fed the reads into MiXCR, producing one record per CDR3 protein. This table has roughly 860,000 distinct CDR3 sequences, approximately 30% appearing once. The CDR3 contains 13 residues. With 6 bases removed from V and 8 bases from J, the gap between germline ends came to 17 bases. CDR1 SGHKS and CDR2 YYEKEE come from the germline V gene (reference sequence). A remark on this clonotype: Its matching antigen is unknown.

This sequence was found in a human donor in good health (CMV status not recorded). Some clones in this sample may be carry-over from other donors' samples. Specimen: cultured CD8+ T cells from PBMCs, collected from culture after CMV antigen stimulation. The chain recombines TRBV5-5 with TRBJ1-1, with a weak D call TRBD1 (6 bases). This CDR3 is CASNSNPDREAFF. The CDR3 region has the DNA TGTGCCAGCAACTCTAACCCGGACAGAGAAGCTTTCTTT.